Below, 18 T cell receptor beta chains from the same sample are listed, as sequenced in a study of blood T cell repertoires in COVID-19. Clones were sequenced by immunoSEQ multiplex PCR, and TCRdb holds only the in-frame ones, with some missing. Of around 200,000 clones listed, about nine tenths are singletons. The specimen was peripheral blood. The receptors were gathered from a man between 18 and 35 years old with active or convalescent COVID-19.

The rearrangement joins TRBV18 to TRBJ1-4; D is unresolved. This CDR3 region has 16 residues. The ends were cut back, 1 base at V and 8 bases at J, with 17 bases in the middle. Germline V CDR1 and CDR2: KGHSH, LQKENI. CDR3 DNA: TGTGCCAGCTCACCACAACCGGGTCCACGGAACGAAAAACTGTTTTTT. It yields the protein CASSPQPGPRNEKLFF. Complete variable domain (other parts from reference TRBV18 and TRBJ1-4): NAGVMQNPRHLVRRRGQEARLRCSPMKGHSHVYWYRQLPEEGLKFMVYLQKENIIDESGMPKERFSAEFPKEGPSILRIQQVVRGDSAAYFCASSPQPGPRNEKLFFGSGTQLSVL.

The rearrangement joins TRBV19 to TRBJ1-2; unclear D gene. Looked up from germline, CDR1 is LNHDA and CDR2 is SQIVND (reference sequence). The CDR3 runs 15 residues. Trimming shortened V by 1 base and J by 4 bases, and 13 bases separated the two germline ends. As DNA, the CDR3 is TGTGCCAGTAGTATAGGCTTATTACAACCCTATGGCTACACCTTC. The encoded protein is CASSIGLLQPYGYTF.

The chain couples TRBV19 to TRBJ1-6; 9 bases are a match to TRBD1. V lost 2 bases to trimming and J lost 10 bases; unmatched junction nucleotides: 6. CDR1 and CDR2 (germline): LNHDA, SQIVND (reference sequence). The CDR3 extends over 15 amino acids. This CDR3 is CASSISGQGRSPLHF. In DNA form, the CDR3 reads TGTGCCAGTAGTATATCGGGACAGGGAAGATCACCCCTCCACTTT.

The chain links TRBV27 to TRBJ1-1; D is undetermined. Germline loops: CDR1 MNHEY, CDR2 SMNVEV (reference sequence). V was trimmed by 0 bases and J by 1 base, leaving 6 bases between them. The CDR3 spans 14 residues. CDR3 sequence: CASSLSTGNTEAFF. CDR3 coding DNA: TGTGCCAGCAGTTTATCCACGGGGAACACTGAAGCTTTCTTT.

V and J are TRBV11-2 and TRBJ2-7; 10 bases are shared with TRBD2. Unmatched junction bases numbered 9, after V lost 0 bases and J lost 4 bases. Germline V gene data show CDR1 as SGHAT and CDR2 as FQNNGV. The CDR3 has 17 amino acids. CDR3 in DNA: TGTGCCAGCAGCTTAGATAGTCCCCTAGCGGGAGTGTACGAGCAGTACTTC. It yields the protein CASSLDSPLAGVYEQYF.

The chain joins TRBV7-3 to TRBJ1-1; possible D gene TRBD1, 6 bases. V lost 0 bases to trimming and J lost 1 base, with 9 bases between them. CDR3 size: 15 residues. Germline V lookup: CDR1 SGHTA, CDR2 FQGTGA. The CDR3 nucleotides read TGTGCCAGCAGCTTAACGGGGGCGGGGAACACTGAAGCTTTCTTT. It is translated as CASSLTGAGNTEAFF.

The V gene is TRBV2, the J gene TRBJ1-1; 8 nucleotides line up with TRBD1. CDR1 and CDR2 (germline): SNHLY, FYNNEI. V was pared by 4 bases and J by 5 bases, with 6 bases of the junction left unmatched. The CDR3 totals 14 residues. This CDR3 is CASSGTGINTEAFF. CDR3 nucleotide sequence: TGTGCCAGCAGTGGGACAGGGATAAATACTGAAGCTTTCTTT.

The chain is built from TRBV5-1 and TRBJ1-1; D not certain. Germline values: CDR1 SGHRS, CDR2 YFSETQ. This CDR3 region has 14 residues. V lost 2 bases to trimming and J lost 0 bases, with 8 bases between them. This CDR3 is CASSFGGMNTEAFF. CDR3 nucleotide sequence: TGCGCCAGCAGCTTCGGAGGAATGAACACTGAAGCTTTCTTT.

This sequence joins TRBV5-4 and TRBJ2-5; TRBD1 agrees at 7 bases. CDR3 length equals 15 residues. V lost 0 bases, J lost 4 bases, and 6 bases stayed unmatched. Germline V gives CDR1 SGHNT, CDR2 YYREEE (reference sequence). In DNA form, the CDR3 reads TGTGCCAGCAGCTTGGGGCAGGGGGAGAGAGAGACCCAGTACTTC. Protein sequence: CASSLGQGERETQYF.

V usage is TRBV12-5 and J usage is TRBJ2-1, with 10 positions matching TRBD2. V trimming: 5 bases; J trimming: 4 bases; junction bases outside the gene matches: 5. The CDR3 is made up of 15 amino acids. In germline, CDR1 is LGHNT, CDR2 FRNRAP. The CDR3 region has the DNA TGTGCTAGTGGTCCCGAGCGGGGGGGATACAATGAGCAGTTCTTC. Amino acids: CASGPERGGYNEQFF.

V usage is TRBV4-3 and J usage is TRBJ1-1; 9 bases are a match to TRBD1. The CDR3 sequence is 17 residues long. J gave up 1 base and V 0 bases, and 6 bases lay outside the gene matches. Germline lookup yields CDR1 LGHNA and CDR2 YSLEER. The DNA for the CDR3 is TGCGCCAGCAGCCAAGATCGTCCGACAGGGGGGAACACTGAAGCTTTCTTT. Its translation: CASSQDRPTGGNTEAFF.

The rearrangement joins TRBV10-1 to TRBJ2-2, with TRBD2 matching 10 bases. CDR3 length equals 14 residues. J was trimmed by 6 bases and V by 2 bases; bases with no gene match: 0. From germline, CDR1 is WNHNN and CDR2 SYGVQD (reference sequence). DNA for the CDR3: TGCGCCAGCAGTGAGGGACTAGCGGCCGGGGAGCTGTTTTTT. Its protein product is CASSEGLAAGELFF.

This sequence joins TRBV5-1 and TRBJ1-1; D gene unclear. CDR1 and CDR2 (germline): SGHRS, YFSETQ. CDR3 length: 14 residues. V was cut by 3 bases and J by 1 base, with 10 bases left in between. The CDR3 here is CASSSPEGNTEAFF. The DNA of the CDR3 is TGCGCCAGCAGCTCTCCTGAGGGGAACACTGAAGCTTTCTTT.

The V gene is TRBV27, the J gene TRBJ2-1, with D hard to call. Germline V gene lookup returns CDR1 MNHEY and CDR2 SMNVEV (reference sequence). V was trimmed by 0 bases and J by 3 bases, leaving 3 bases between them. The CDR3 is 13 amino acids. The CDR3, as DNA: TGTGCCAGCAGTTTATCCCGCTACAATGAGCAGTTCTTC. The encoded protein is CASSLSRYNEQFF.

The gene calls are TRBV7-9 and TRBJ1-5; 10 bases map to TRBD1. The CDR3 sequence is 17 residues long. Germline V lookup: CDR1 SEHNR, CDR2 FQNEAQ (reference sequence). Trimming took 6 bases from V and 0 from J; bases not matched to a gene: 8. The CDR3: CASSSRDRGYSNQPQHF. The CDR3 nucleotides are TGTGCCAGCAGTTCCCGGGACAGGGGATATAGCAATCAGCCCCAGCATTTT.

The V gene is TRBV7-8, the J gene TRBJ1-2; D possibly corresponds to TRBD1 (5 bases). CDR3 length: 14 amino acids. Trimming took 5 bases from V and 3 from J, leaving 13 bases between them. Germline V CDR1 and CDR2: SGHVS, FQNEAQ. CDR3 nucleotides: TGTGCCAGCAGCCGAGACCAGGGCTACTATGGCTACACCTTC. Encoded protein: CASSRDQGYYGYTF.

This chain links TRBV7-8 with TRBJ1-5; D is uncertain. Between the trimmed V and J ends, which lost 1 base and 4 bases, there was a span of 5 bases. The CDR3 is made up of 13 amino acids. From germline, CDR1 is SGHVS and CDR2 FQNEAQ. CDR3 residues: CASSLVMNQPQHF. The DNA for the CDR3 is TGTGCCAGCAGCTTAGTCATGAATCAGCCCCAGCATTTT. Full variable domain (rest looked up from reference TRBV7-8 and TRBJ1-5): GAGVSQSPRYKVAKRGQDVALRCDPISGHVSLFWYQQALGQGPEFLTYFQNEAQLDKSGLPSDRFFAERPEGSVSTLKIQRTQQEDSAVYLCASSLVMNQPQHFGDGTRLSIL.

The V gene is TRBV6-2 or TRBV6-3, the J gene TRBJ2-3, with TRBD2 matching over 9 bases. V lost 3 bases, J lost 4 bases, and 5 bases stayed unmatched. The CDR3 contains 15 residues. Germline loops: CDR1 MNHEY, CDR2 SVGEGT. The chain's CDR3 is CASSYFSGSSDTQYF. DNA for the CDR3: TGTGCCAGCAGTTATTTTAGCGGGAGTTCAGATACGCAGTATTTT.